These T cell receptor beta chains were read from a single sample in a study of blood T cell repertoires in COVID-19. Only in-frame clones appear in the TCRdb table, and some are missing; sequencing was by immunoSEQ multiplex PCR. The repertoire consists of roughly 160,000 clones, with less than 85% occurring once and the leading ten covering roughly 12%. Sequencing was carried out using PBMCs or T cells enriched from blood (not recorded which). The receptors stem from a man aged 50 or older who had recovered from COVID-19. Both conserved end residues are part of each CDR3. D genes are given only for firm matches. Not all rows give a size; the values are once, few, many and, for expanded clones, a class.

d_call | clone_size | j_call | v_call | cdr3_nt | cdr3_aa
- | - | TRBJ2-7 | TRBV5-1 | TGCGCCAGCAGCTTGGGCGGGGGCGAGTACGAGCAGTACTTC | CASSLGGGEYEQYF
TRBD1 | - | TRBJ1-1 | TRBV16 | TGTGCCAGCAGACAAATTCCGGGACAGGGGGTTAGTGAAGCTTTCTTT | CASRQIPGQGVSEAFF
- | - | TRBJ2-3 | TRBV9 | TGTGCCAGCAGCGTAGTGGGGACATCAGCAGATACGCAGTATTTT | CASSVVGTSADTQYF
TRBD2 | - | TRBJ2-7 | TRBV5-1 | TGCGCCAGCAGCTTGCAAGTAGCGGGGCCGGGTTCGGATGAGCAGTACTTC | CASSLQVAGPGSDEQYF
- | - | TRBJ1-2 | TRBV14 | TGTGCCAGCAGCCAAGTTGTGGGCACCCCGTATGGCTACACCTTC | CASSQVVGTPYGYTF
- | - | TRBJ2-2 | TRBV7-9 | TGTGCCAGCAGCTCCGCCGTCCGGGACAACTCGAACACCGGGGAGCTGTTTTTT | CASSSAVRDNSNTGELFF
- | few | TRBJ2-1 | TRBV7-8 | TGTGCCAGCAAGGCTAGTCAGTCTTCCTACAATGAGCAGTTCTTC | CASKASQSSYNEQFF
- | - | TRBJ2-5 | TRBV3-1/TRBV3-2 | TGTGCCAGCAGCCTCCCTTCAGTCCAAGAGACCCAGTACTTC | CASSLPSVQETQYF
- | - | TRBJ1-5 | TRBV27 | TGTGCCAGCAGTTTAAAGGGGTGGGGCAATCAGCCCCAGCATTTT | CASSLKGWGNQPQHF
- | - | TRBJ1-4 | TRBV19 | TGTGCCAGTAGTACGGCGGGGGGACCCAATGAAAAACTGTTTTTT | CASSTAGGPNEKLFF
TRBD1 | - | TRBJ1-2 | TRBV29-1 | TGCAGCGTCCGACAGGGGGCAGACTATGGCTACACCTTC | CSVRQGADYGYTF
TRBD1 | once | TRBJ1-1 | TRBV4-3 | TGCGCCAGCAGCCAATCAAGTTTACGGGGACAGTCGAACACTGAAGCTTTCTTT | CASSQSSLRGQSNTEAFF
- | - | TRBJ2-2 | TRBV9 | TGTGCCAGCAGCGTAGATGGAGCCGGGGAGCTGTTTTTT | CASSVDGAGELFF
TRBD1 | - | TRBJ1-1 | TRBV5-1 | TGCGCCAGCAGCGCGCCCGGGACAGGGTCGAGCACTGAAGCTTTCTTT | CASSAPGTGSSTEAFF
TRBD1 | - | TRBJ2-7 | TRBV2 | TGTGCCAGCAGTGTTCGGGACAGCGAAAAGCAGTACTTC | CASSVRDSEKQYF
- | - | TRBJ2-6 | TRBV24-1 | TGTGCCACCAGTGATTCAATAGGGGGTAGTAGCTCTGGGGCCAACGTCCTGACTTTC | CATSDSIGGSSSGANVLTF
- | - | TRBJ1-1 | TRBV7-8 | TGTGCCAGCAGCCGAGAGAGCACAGGGATCACTGAAGCTTTCTTT | CASSRESTGITEAFF
TRBD1 | - | TRBJ2-1 | TRBV18 | TGTGCCAGCTCACCACCCGGGACAGACTTTTATGAGCAGTTCTTC | CASSPPGTDFYEQFF
- | few | TRBJ2-5 | TRBV7-6 | TGTGCCAGCAGCTTAGGTCTTCTATCTGCCTCGGGGCAAGAGACCCAGTACTTC | CASSLGLLSASGQETQYF
- | - | TRBJ2-1 | TRBV5-1 | TGCGCCAGCTACGTCGCTTCAGGCTCAGCCCCCGAGCAGTTCTTC | CASYVASGSAPEQFF
TRBD1 | few | TRBJ1-4 | TRBV5-1 | TGCGCCAGCAGCCTCCAGGGGGCGGGGAGGGGTGAAAAACTGTTTTTT | CASSLQGAGRGEKLFF
- | once | TRBJ2-5 | TRBV11-3 | TGTGCCAGCAGTCGCAGGGTACGGGAGACCCAGTACTTC | CASSRRVRETQYF
TRBD2 | - | TRBJ2-5 | TRBV3-1/TRBV3-2 | TGTGCCAGCAGCCAAGGGGGGGGACTAGCGGTTAAAGAGACCCAGTACTTC | CASSQGGGLAVKETQYF
TRBD1 | few | TRBJ1-6 | TRBV3-1/TRBV3-2 | TGTGCCAGCAGCCAAAGTCGGGGGACAGGTGATTCACCCCTCCACTTT | CASSQSRGTGDSPLHF
TRBD1 | - | TRBJ2-7 | TRBV20-1 | TGCAGCCAGGGGGACGAGCAGTACTTC | CSQGDEQYF
- | few | TRBJ2-2 | TRBV5-4 | TGTGCCAGCAGCTCCGTGGGGCGTACCGGGGAGCTGTTTTTT | CASSSVGRTGELFF
TRBD1 | - | TRBJ2-7 | TRBV11-2 | TGTGCCAGCAGCTTTTTAACTGGGACAGGGAGCTCCTACGAGCAGTACTTC | CASSFLTGTGSSYEQYF
- | - | TRBJ2-5 | TRBV6-1 | TGTGCCAGCAGTGAGGCGGGGTATGGGCAAGAGACCCAGTACTTC | CASSEAGYGQETQYF
TRBD2 | - | TRBJ2-1 | TRBV9 | TGTGCCAGCAGCGTAGACCCGGGGGGGAGCTCCTACAATGAGCAGTTCTTC | CASSVDPGGSSYNEQFF
- | - | TRBJ2-2 | TRBV7-9 | TGTGCCAGCAGCTCCGGGACAAGTGTCACCGGGGAGCTGTTTTTT | CASSSGTSVTGELFF
- | few | TRBJ1-1 | TRBV6-1 | TGTGCCAGCAGTGAATCATCGAACACTGAAGCTTTCTTT | CASSESSNTEAFF
- | - | TRBJ2-1 | TRBV5-4 | TGTGCCAGCAGCATGGGGGCCCAGAGCTCCTACAATGAGCAGTTCTTC | CASSMGAQSSYNEQFF
TRBD1 | - | TRBJ2-1 | TRBV9 | TGTGCCAGCAGCTTTGGACAGGGGTTGAGCAATGAGCAGTTCTTC | CASSFGQGLSNEQFF
TRBD2 | - | TRBJ2-5 | TRBV27 | TGTGCCAGCAGTTTTTCGGGACTAGGCCTTAGGACCCAGTACTTC | CASSFSGLGLRTQYF
- | - | TRBJ2-3 | TRBV27 | TGTGCCAGCAGTTTCTTCGACGGACAGCATGGCACAGATACGCAGTATTTT | CASSFFDGQHGTDTQYF
- | - | TRBJ1-1 | TRBV15 | TGTGCCACCAGCAGAGGTCAGGGTAACACTGAAGCTTTCTTT | CATSRGQGNTEAFF
TRBD1 | - | TRBJ1-1 | TRBV27 | TGTGCCAGCAGTGGACGTCTGGGACAGAGAAATGAAGCTTTCTTT | CASSGRLGQRNEAFF
- | once | TRBJ1-1 | TRBV7-9 | TGTGCCAGCAGCGTACAGAGGGGGGAAGCTTTCTTT | CASSVQRGEAFF
TRBD2 | - | TRBJ2-1 | TRBV6-4 | TGTGCCAGCAGTGATGATGCGGGGGTGAGCTACAATGAGCAGTTCTTC | CASSDDAGVSYNEQFF